Given below is one T cell receptor beta chain in context. Its antigen is currently not known. No base qualities exist here, and no much larger clone lies one base off it. The data belong to a study of CD8 T cells in Susac syndrome (dated by TCRdb to the late 2010s). For the wider study: Among the sequenced Susac syndrome patients, more than 5 had clinically active disease and eight were in clinical remission. At the time of blood withdrawal, Susac syndrome patients were either therapy-naive, taking corticosteroids (with some also receiving IVIg), or on IVIg alone. Repertoire sequencing was used to test whether CD8+ T cell activation and differentiation in Susac syndrome was antigen driven. What the work shows at the level of the full study, not this receptor alone: The number of individuals in the TCR sequencing and HLA analysis was recognized as being relatively small. In the CD4+ T cell repertoire of Susac syndrome patients, clonal expansion was not detected.

RNA was extracted using the RNeasy kit, and about 0.5 to 1 ug of the RNA was reverse transcribed with random hexamers. TCR beta CDR3 regions were amplified with the immunoSEQ multiplex PCR assay covering 54 Vbeta and 13 Jbeta segments. PCR amplification bias was corrected using a synthetic template baseline for primer optimization and computational correction. In the original analysis: Reads were assigned to V, D and J genes according to IMGT and analyzed in immunoSEQ Analyzer, with only productive sequences retained. To calculate clonality, Shannon entropy was normalized by log2 of the number of productive unique sequences and then subtracted from one. For each patient and control, public and private clones were evaluated among the 100 most prevalent clones. Clones were defined as Susac-specific if absent from the healthy and MS cohorts, from 1052 published viral clones and from other ImmuneACCESS disease sequences. Clones were called with MiXCR by TCRdb after fastp trimmed the public reads at Q25, and only in-frame beta chains were retained. For every CDR3 protein sequence, its rows merge into one entry that carries the most common genes and DNA. None of the V and J calls come from the authors' own analysis; TCRdb made them. Recorded for this sample are some 200,000 distinct CDR3 sequences; 90% to 96% of them occurred a single time. The ten largest make up 0.098% of the sample.

Looking up the germline V gene yields CDR1 SGDLS and CDR2 YYNGEE. Relative to germline, V is 4 bases shorter and J is 5 bases shorter, with 19 bases between their ends. The CDR3 holds 15 amino acids from the cysteine to the phenylalanine. The read is trimmed to its CDR3 DNA, 45 bases read in frame from base 1. Peripheral blood CD8+ and CD4+ T cells from healthy donors, Susac syndrome patients and multiple sclerosis patients were profiled using high-throughput TCR beta sequencing. The Susac syndrome patients fulfilled recently defined diagnostic criteria for either definite or probable disease. Bulk CD8+ and CD4+ T cells were purified by magnetic negative isolation, whereas CD8+ TEMRA cells were enriched by FACS. Blood was drawn into EDTA tubes, processed within 24 hours, and PBMCs were isolated by density gradient centrifugation. PBMCs destined for TCR sequencing were cryopreserved in liquid nitrogen and later thawed in a 37 °C water bath. Purity of sorted or isolated CD4+, CD8+ and CD8+ TEMRA cells was at least 90%.

This TCR came from a human donor with Susac syndrome. Source material: CD4+ T cells from PBMCs. The rearranged chain carries TRBV9 and TRBJ2-7, and TRBD1 may be the D gene, going by 5 matching bases. The CDR3 protein: CASSPETARPHEQYF. In nucleotides, the sequence is TGTGCCAGCAGCCCGGAGACAGCCCGGCCGCACGAGCAGTACTTC.